The 27 T cell receptor beta chains presented below share a single source sample, sequenced in a study of lymphopenia after photon versus proton radiotherapy. The repertoire was sequenced with immunoSEQ multiplex PCR; TCRdb's copy has only in-frame clones and lacks some. Of some 76,000 clones in the sample, roughly 90% were seen once. The sample was peripheral blood, taken from a patient treated with photon-based radiotherapy. The receptors derive from a woman between 35 and 50 years old with cholangiocarcinoma.

The rearrangement links TRBV11-2 to TRBJ1-1, with a tentative D call TRBD1 (6 bases). In germline, CDR1 is SGHAT, CDR2 FQNNGV. This CDR3 has 14 residues. V was clipped by 5 bases and J by 2 bases, with 12 bases between them. The CDR3 DNA is TGTGCCAGCAGCCCCCGACAGGCTAACACTGAAGCTTTCTTT. This translates into CASSPRQANTEAFF.

This chain links TRBV5-6 with TRBJ2-6, with 8 bases fitting TRBD1. The ends lost 4 bases at V and 2 bases at J; junction bases unmatched: 5. CDR1 SGHDT and CDR2 YYEEEE come from the germline V gene. CDR3 length equals 16 residues. CDR3 amino acids: CASSLRTGTGANVLTF. CDR3 nucleotides: TGTGCCAGCAGCCTCCGGACAGGGACTGGGGCCAACGTCCTGACTTTC.

V usage is TRBV9 and J usage is TRBJ1-1; no definite D call. Germline-derived CDR1 and CDR2 are SGDLS and YYNGEE. Trimming removed 0 bases from V and 1 base from J, with 7 bases in between. The CDR3 is 14 amino acids. The CDR3 DNA reads as TGTGCCAGCAGCGTAGCTTTCGGGAACACTGAAGCTTTCTTT. This codes for CASSVAFGNTEAFF.

The chain recombines TRBV29-1 with TRBJ2-2; tentative D call: TRBD1 (6 bases). V lost 5 bases and J 6 bases, leaving 13 bases between the germline ends. The CDR3 length is 13 residues. Germline V gene lookup returns CDR1 SQVTM and CDR2 ANQGSEA. In DNA form, the CDR3 reads TGCAGCGTTAGGGGGTATCCGCCCGGGGAGCTGTTTTTT. It specifies CSVRGYPPGELFF.

The V call is TRBV10-3, the J call TRBJ1-1, with 8 bases lining up with TRBD1. Unmatched junction bases numbered 6, after V lost 9 bases and J lost 3 bases. The CDR3 has 13 amino acids. The germline V gene encodes CDR1 ENHRY and CDR2 SYGVKD. The DNA of the CDR3 is TGTGCCATAAAAACAGGGGGTGACACTGAAGCTTTCTTT. Protein: CAIKTGGDTEAFF.

The chain carries TRBV19 and TRBJ1-5; TRBD1 agrees at 7 bases. The CDR3 is 14 residues long. Trimming cost V 4 bases and J 3 bases; bases outside gene matches: 3. Germline-derived CDR1 and CDR2 are LNHDA and SQIVND (reference sequence). This CDR3 is CASSRDSNNQPQHF. The DNA of the CDR3 is TGTGCCAGTAGTAGGGACAGCAACAATCAGCCCCAGCATTTT. Based on the CDR3 plus reference TRBV19 and TRBJ1-5, the full variable domain is DGGITQSPKYLFRKEGQNVTLSCEQNLNHDAMYWYRQDPGQGLRLIYYSQIVNDFQKGDIAEGYSVSREKKESFPLTVTSAQKNPTAFYLCASSRDSNNQPQHFGDGTRLSIL.

The V call is TRBV7-8, the J call TRBJ1-5; TRBD1 is a possible D gene (5 bases). The ends were cut back, 2 bases at V and 1 base at J, with 21 bases in the middle. Germline V gene sequence: CDR1 SGHVS, CDR2 FQNEAQ. This CDR3 has 19 residues. The CDR3 region is CASSLSFGQGKVSNQPQHF. The CDR3 DNA reads TGTGCCAGCAGCTTATCTTTTGGCCAGGGTAAAGTCAGCAATCAGCCCCAGCATTTT.

The J gene is TRBJ1-1, the V gene TRBV29-1; D is ambiguous. From germline, CDR1 is SQVTM and CDR2 ANQGSEA. CDR3 length: 14 amino acids. With 6 bases removed from V and 0 bases from J, the gap between germline ends came to 14 bases. CDR3 nucleotides: TGCAGCGTCTCTAGTGGGTCCTTGAACACTGAAGCTTTCTTT. Its translation is CSVSSGSLNTEAFF.

The chain recombines TRBV6-5 with TRBJ1-2; perhaps TRBD1 as D (5 bases). Germline V CDR1 and CDR2: MNHEY, SVGAGI. The CDR3 runs to 13 residues. The V gene lost 8 bases and the J gene lost 3 bases, with 13 bases spanning the gap. This chain's CDR3 is CASRRDVYYGYTF. The CDR3 coding sequence is TGTGCCAGCCGGAGGGACGTGTACTATGGCTACACCTTC.

This clone was counted a few times. The gene calls are TRBV30 and TRBJ1-1, with a possible D match to TRBD1 (6 bases). The ends were cut back, 1 base at V and 4 bases at J, with 10 bases in the middle. CDR3 size: 13 residues. Looked up from germline, CDR1 is GTSNPN and CDR2 is SVGIG (reference sequence). CDR3 residues: CAWSDPGATEAFF. The CDR3, as DNA: TGTGCCTGGAGTGACCCGGGGGCCACTGAAGCTTTCTTT. The full variable domain, rest sourced from reference TRBV30 and TRBJ1-1, is SQTIHQWPATLVQPVGSPLSLECTVEGTSNPNLYWYRQAAGRGLQLLFYSVGIGQISSEVPQNLSASRPQDRQFILSSKKLLLSDSGFYLCAWSDPGATEAFFGQGTRLTVV.

Here the CDR3 reads CASSESGLQTQYF. The CDR3 DNA reads TGCGCCAGCAGTGAGTCTGGCCTGCAGACCCAGTACTTC. The genes are TRBV10-2 and TRBJ2-5; D gene uncertain. The CDR3 runs to 13 residues. V was shortened by 0 bases and J by 6 bases, with 8 bases between the two germline ends. The germline V gene has CDR1 WSHSY and CDR2 SAAADI.

This sequence joins TRBV7-2 and TRBJ2-1; 7 bases fit TRBD2. CDR1 and CDR2 (germline): SGHTA, FQGNSA. The CDR3 totals 14 residues. J gave up 9 bases and V 1 base, and 6 bases lay outside the gene matches. CDR3: CASSLDSLAGEQFF. The CDR3 DNA is TGTGCCAGCAGCTTAGATTCTTTAGCGGGTGAGCAGTTCTTC.

The chain recombines TRBV6-1 with TRBJ1-3; D is possibly TRBD1 (5 bases). The CDR3 loop spans 15 amino acids. V shed 2 bases and J shed 3 bases, with 11 bases lying between them. CDR1 is MNHNS, CDR2 SASEGT, per germline. The CDR3: CASSESEGFGNTIYF. As DNA, the CDR3 is TGTGCCAGCAGTGAATCGGAGGGGTTTGGAAACACCATATATTTT.

This rearrangement joins TRBV19 to TRBJ2-1; D remains ambiguous. Trimming removed 7 bases from V and 0 bases from J, with 10 bases in between. The CDR3 length is 14 residues. Per germline, CDR1 LNHDA and CDR2 SQIVND (reference sequence). The CDR3 sequence: CASKGPSSYNEQFF. The CDR3 DNA reads TGTGCCAGTAAAGGGCCCAGCTCCTACAATGAGCAGTTCTTC. Looking up the rest from reference TRBV19 and TRBJ2-1 gives the full variable domain: DGGITQSPKYLFRKEGQNVTLSCEQNLNHDAMYWYRQDPGQGLRLIYYSQIVNDFQKGDIAEGYSVSREKKESFPLTVTSAQKNPTAFYLCASKGPSSYNEQFFGPGTRLTVL.

V usage is TRBV9 and J usage is TRBJ1-1, with D perhaps TRBD1 (5 bases). Germline values: CDR1 SGDLS, CDR2 YYNGEE. V lost 4 bases, J lost 1 base, and 11 bases lay in between. This CDR3 is built from 14 residues. The CDR3 protein is CASSPPDRNTEAFF. The CDR3 region has the DNA TGTGCCAGCAGCCCTCCCGACAGGAACACTGAAGCTTTCTTT.

V is TRBV10-3 and J is TRBJ1-4, with 7 nucleotides matching TRBD1. Germline V CDR1 and CDR2: ENHRY, SYGVKD. CDR3 size: 14 residues. V was pared by 10 bases and J by 6 bases, with 11 bases of the junction left unmatched. The CDR3 here is CASRDRQTYEKLFF. In nucleotides, the CDR3 is TGTGCCAGCCGGGACAGACAGACATATGAAAAACTGTTTTTT.

The chain combines TRBV28 with TRBJ2-7; D remains ambiguous. This CDR3 contains 12 residues. Germline assignment: CDR1 MDHEN and CDR2 SYDVKM. V lost 7 bases and J 0 bases, leaving 7 bases between the germline ends. CDR3: CASTPSSYEQYF. DNA for the CDR3: TGTGCCAGCACCCCGAGCTCCTACGAGCAGTACTTC.

The DNA of the CDR3 is TGCGCCAGCAGCCGAGGGATTAGCACAGATACGCAGTATTTT. Its translation: CASSRGISTDTQYF. V usage is TRBV4-3 and J usage is TRBJ2-3; TRBD2 is a possible D gene (5 bases). V lost 4 bases, J lost 0 bases, and 8 bases lay in between. CDR1 is LGHNA and CDR2 is YSLEER in the germline V gene. This CDR3 contains 14 residues.

The chain recombines TRBV7-2 with TRBJ2-1; D is ambiguous. The CDR3 is 16 residues long. Trimming took off 1 base at V and 7 bases at J, with 17 bases between the two ends. CDR1 SGHTA and CDR2 FQGNSA come from the germline V gene. CDR3: CASSLVKGAQGNEQFF. In nucleotides, the CDR3 is TGTGCCAGCAGCTTAGTGAAGGGTGCCCAAGGGAATGAGCAGTTCTTC.

The genes are TRBV20-1 and TRBJ1-2; D remains unclear. V lost 5 bases and J 6 bases, leaving 7 bases between the germline ends. CDR3 length: 10 amino acids. Germline V gene data show CDR1 as DFQATT and CDR2 as SNEGSKA (reference sequence). In DNA form, the CDR3 reads TGCAGTGCTCGGGTAGATGGCTACACCTTC. It encodes CSARVDGYTF.

The rearrangement joins TRBV30 to TRBJ2-7, with 7 bases aligning to TRBD1. V shed 4 bases and J 7 bases; nucleotides not matched to a gene: 4. Germline CDR1 reads GTSNPN; CDR2 reads SVGIG (reference sequence). The CDR3 consists of 11 residues. The CDR3 loop reads CAWMGRGEQYF. The CDR3 DNA is TGTGCCTGGATGGGCAGGGGGGAGCAGTACTTC.

The chain couples TRBV13 to TRBJ2-7, with TRBD1 as a possible D gene (6 bases). Germline V CDR1 and CDR2: PRHDT, FYEKMQ (reference sequence). There are 14 residues in the CDR3. V was shortened by 4 bases and J by 6 bases, with 16 bases between the two germline ends. The CDR3 region is CASSSQQGRREQYF. The CDR3 region has the DNA TGTGCCAGCAGCTCCCAACAGGGTCGGCGCGAGCAGTACTTC.

The CDR3 loop is CASSLSPQGGQPQHF. The CDR3, as DNA: TGTGCCAGCAGCTTATCCCCACAGGGGGGTCAGCCCCAGCATTTT. The chain combines TRBV11-2 with TRBJ1-5; 8 bases line up with TRBD1. The CDR3 has 15 amino acids. The V and J ends lost 2 bases and 6 bases, in that order; junction bases with no gene match: 6. Germline V lookup: CDR1 SGHAT, CDR2 FQNNGV.

This sequence joins TRBV7-2 and TRBJ2-6; no clear D gene. The V gene's germline CDR1 is SGHTA and CDR2 FQGNSA. The CDR3 runs to 15 residues. Trimming took 3 bases from V and 4 from J, leaving 10 bases between them. The CDR3 loop reads CASSFSSRGANVLTF. The CDR3 DNA sequence: TGTGCCAGCAGCTTCTCCTCGCGGGGGGCCAACGTCCTGACTTTC.

This clone has only a few counts. This rearrangement joins TRBV6-5 to TRBJ1-5; no reliable D call. The CDR3 loop spans 14 amino acids. The V gene's germline CDR1 is MNHEY and CDR2 SVGAGI. V gave up 5 bases and J gave up 3 bases, with 11 bases separating them. The CDR3 is CASSPGWDNQPQHF. The CDR3 DNA reads as TGTGCCAGCAGTCCCGGTTGGGACAATCAGCCCCAGCATTTT.

J is TRBJ2-7 and V is TRBV21-1. TRBV21-1 is termed a pseudogene. The CDR3 spans 15 residues. CDR3 DNA sequence: TGTGCCAGCAGCAAAGTCAGTAGTCGGTCCTACGAGCAGTACTTC. Translated: CASSKVSSRSYEQYF.

This clone was seen a single time. The V and J genes are TRBV19 and TRBJ2-3, with D possibly being TRBD1 (5 bases). The germline V and J ends were trimmed by 6 bases and 2 bases, with 15 bases remaining between them. The CDR3 runs to 15 residues. The germline V gene encodes CDR1 LNHDA and CDR2 SQIVND (reference sequence). The DNA for the CDR3 is TGTGCCAGTAGCCTCAGCAGGGCCGTCACAGATACGCAGTATTTT. It is translated as CASSLSRAVTDTQYF.